The T cell receptor beta chain under discussion was sequenced for a study of OX40 agonist ivuxolimab in advanced cancers. Study-level information: Patient treatment consisted of intravenous ivuxolimab administration every 2 weeks at 0.01 to 10 mg/kg.

Remarks on this clone: Its antigen is as yet unknown.

The protocol was immunoSEQ multiplex PCR, while the TCRdb copy is restricted to in-frame clones and leaves out a portion. The repertoire includes approximately 100,000 clones, 80% to 90% of them detected once, and 0.79% sits in the top ten. Regarding the study as a whole: Some nonresponders additionally presented with little normalized T-cell clonal expansion.

CDR1 and CDR2 from the germline V gene are SEHNR and FQNEAQ (reference sequence). Trimming cost V 3 bases and J 0 bases; bases outside gene matches: 1. The CDR3 extends over 15 amino acids. Sample: CD4+ or CD8+ T cells sorted from blood, taken in a trial of the OX40 agonist ivuxolimab. The chain couples TRBV7-9 to TRBJ2-5; 10 positions agree with TRBD1. This receptor was identified in an adult with an advanced solid tumor such as melanoma, head and neck, liver or kidney cancer. CDR3 in amino acids: CASSLGTGDQETQYF. The DNA for the CDR3 is TGTGCCAGCAGCTTGGGGACAGGGGACCAAGAGACCCAGTACTTC.